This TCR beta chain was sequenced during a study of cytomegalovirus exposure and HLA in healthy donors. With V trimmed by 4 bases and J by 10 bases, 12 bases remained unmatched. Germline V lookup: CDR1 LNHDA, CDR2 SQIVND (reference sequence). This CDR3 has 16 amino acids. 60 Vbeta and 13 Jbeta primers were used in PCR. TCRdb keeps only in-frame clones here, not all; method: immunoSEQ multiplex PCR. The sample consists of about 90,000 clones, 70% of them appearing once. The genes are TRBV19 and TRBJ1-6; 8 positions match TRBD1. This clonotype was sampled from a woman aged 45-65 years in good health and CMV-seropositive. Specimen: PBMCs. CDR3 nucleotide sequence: TGTGCCAGTAGTACTCCACCGGGACAGGTCGGGTCACCCCTCCACTTT. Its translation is CASSTPPGQVGSPLHF.